Listed below are T cell receptor beta chains from one sample, sequenced in a study of graft-versus-host responses after intestinal transplantation. The protocol was immunoSEQ multiplex PCR, while the TCRdb copy is restricted to in-frame clones and leaves out a portion. This table has about 98,000 clones, about 84% appearing once. The starting material was PBMCs, obtained 255 days after intestinal transplant. Source of these receptors: a human patient who received an intestinal transplant, so some T cells may come from the graft donor. Both conserved end residues are part of each CDR3. Fields, in order: D gene, V gene, J gene, clone size, CDR3 protein, CDR3 DNA. A D gene is named only where the DNA matches it firmly. Expanded clones get a size class; other rows say once, few or many, or leave the size out.

.	TRBV27	TRBJ2-1	.	CASRSLGTSYNEQFF	TGTGCCAGCAGATCACTAGGTACCTCCTACAATGAGCAGTTCTTC
.	TRBV5-6	TRBJ1-1	.	CASSSTNGLLTEAFF	TGTGCCAGCAGCTCCACGAACGGGCTCCTCACTGAAGCTTTCTTT
TRBD1	TRBV4-2	TRBJ2-1	.	CASSREGQGIYNEQFF	TGTGCCAGCAGCCGAGAGGGACAGGGGATCTACAATGAGCAGTTCTTC
TRBD1	TRBV7-2	TRBJ1-5	.	CASSSTGGDNQPQHF	TGTGCCAGCAGTTCGACAGGGGGCGACAATCAGCCCCAGCATTTT
TRBD1	TRBV5-1	TRBJ1-6	.	CASSLAGQGRNSPLHF	TGCGCCAGCAGCTTAGCGGGACAGGGAAGGAATTCACCCCTCCACTTT
.	TRBV4-1	TRBJ2-1	.	CASSPRALSYNEQFF	TGCGCCAGCAGCCCTAGGGCCCTCTCCTACAATGAGCAGTTCTTC
.	TRBV5-6	TRBJ2-1	.	CASSFQLSRGDEQFF	TGTGCCAGCAGCTTCCAATTATCCAGGGGTGATGAGCAGTTCTTC
TRBD1	TRBV5-8	TRBJ1-2	.	CASSFDMGQGKSGYTF	TGTGCCAGCAGCTTCGACATGGGACAGGGGAAGAGTGGCTACACCTTC
.	TRBV5-1	TRBJ2-5	once	CASSAKETQYF	TGCGCCAGCAGCGCGAAAGAGACCCAGTACTTC
.	TRBV10-3	TRBJ1-4	once	CAISEDVRGKLFF	TGTGCCATCAGTGAGGATGTACGGGGAAAACTGTTTTTT
.	TRBV4-1	TRBJ1-4	.	CASSPTDRDILTLFF	TGCGCCAGCAGCCCAACAGACCGGGACATCCTGACACTGTTTTTT
TRBD1	TRBV4-1	TRBJ2-3	.	CASRMVTGAADTQYF	TGCGCCAGCAGAATGGTTACAGGGGCGGCAGATACGCAGTATTTT
TRBD2	TRBV18	TRBJ2-7	.	CASSPREAGDYEQYF	TGTGCCAGCTCACCACGGGAAGCGGGAGACTACGAGCAGTACTTC
TRBD2	TRBV28	TRBJ2-1	.	CASSFGGGPPVNEQFF	TGTGCCAGCAGTTTCGGGGGGGGGCCTCCTGTTAATGAGCAGTTCTTC
TRBD1	TRBV19	TRBJ2-7	.	CASSKKDRDREQYF	TGTGCCAGTAGTAAAAAGGACAGGGATCGCGAGCAGTACTTC
TRBD1	TRBV9	TRBJ2-7	.	CASSVGDRGSYEQYF	TGTGCCAGCAGCGTAGGGGACAGGGGCTCCTACGAGCAGTACTTC
.	TRBV29-1	TRBJ1-1	.	CSVSHILGTEAFF	TGCAGCGTCTCCCACATCTTGGGGACTGAAGCTTTCTTT
.	TRBV30	TRBJ1-1	.	CAWGSGGPEAFF	TGTGCCTGGGGATCAGGTGGCCCTGAAGCTTTCTTT
.	TRBV6-5	TRBJ1-3	.	CASWEQGGNTIYF	TGTGCCAGCTGGGAGCAGGGTGGAAACACCATATATTTT
.	TRBV5-5	TRBJ2-1	.	CASTTNNEQFF	TGTGCCAGCACCACTAACAATGAGCAGTTCTTC
.	TRBV7-9	TRBJ2-2	.	CASSLVQVMNTGELFF	TGTGCCAGCAGCTTAGTACAGGTGATGAACACCGGGGAGCTGTTTTTT
TRBD2	TRBV5-4	TRBJ2-1	.	CASSTSSGGNEQFF	TGTGCCAGCAGCACCTCTAGCGGGGGCAATGAGCAGTTCTTC
.	TRBV6-5	TRBJ1-2	.	CASSSRGEGHGYTF	TGTGCCAGCAGTTCCAGAGGAGAGGGGCATGGCTACACCTTC
TRBD1	TRBV4-2	TRBJ2-3	.	CASSQRTGHTDTQYF	TGTGCCAGCAGCCAAAGGACAGGGCACACAGATACGCAGTATTTT
.	TRBV28	TRBJ1-1	.	CASSTARGWVNTEAFF	TGTGCCAGCAGTACGGCGAGGGGTTGGGTGAACACTGAAGCTTTCTTT
TRBD1	TRBV5-4	TRBJ1-6	once	CASSFSGTGRGPLHF	TGTGCCAGCAGCTTCTCCGGGACAGGGAGGGGACCCCTCCACTTT
.	TRBV11-2	TRBJ1-1	.	CASSPGTLNTEAFF	TGTGCCAGCAGCCCCGGGACATTGAACACTGAAGCTTTCTTT
TRBD1	TRBV6-5	TRBJ1-1	few	CASSYSGTVNTEAFF	TGTGCCAGCAGTTACTCCGGGACAGTGAACACTGAAGCTTTCTTT
TRBD1	TRBV28	TRBJ1-5	.	CASSFTGGRNNQPQHF	TGTGCCAGCAGTTTTACAGGGGGCCGAAACAATCAGCCCCAGCATTTT
TRBD1	TRBV19	TRBJ1-6	.	CASSIDTGTGSSPLHF	TGTGCCAGTAGTATAGATACCGGGACAGGGAGTTCACCCCTCCACTTT
TRBD2	TRBV6-1	TRBJ2-5	.	CASSEALWLRRLAVTQETQYF	TGTGCCAGCAGTGAAGCGCTGTGGCTGAGAAGACTAGCAGTTACACAAGAGACTCAGTACTTC
.	TRBV5-4	TRBJ2-1	.	CASSELVGYNEQFF	TGTGCCAGCAGCGAACTTGTTGGCTACAATGAGCAGTTCTTC
TRBD1	TRBV28	TRBJ2-5	.	CASKTQGAWETQYF	TGTGCCAGCAAAACCCAGGGGGCATGGGAGACCCAGTACTTC
TRBD1	TRBV6-5	TRBJ2-2	.	CASSGTGDTGELFF	TGTGCCAGCAGTGGGACAGGGGACACCGGGGAGCTGTTTTTT
.	TRBV7-9	TRBJ1-1	.	CASSQQVLENTEAFF	TGTGCCAGCAGCCAACAGGTGTTGGAGAACACTGAAGCTTTCTTT